This T cell receptor beta chain was found in a study of T cell responses to AZD1222 COVID-19 vaccine. Broader study findings: Clonal diversity was possibly underestimated; the donors were predominantly white British and more often female. After the peak T cell response, and only then, were repertoires sampled. The CD4 TCRs associated with vaccination extended across spike and predominated at 160-218 and 743-854. Only a handful of individuals given AZD1222 were seropositive at baseline.

Sequencing was performed with immunoSEQ multiplex PCR; in TCRdb, only in-frame clones are kept and a portion is missing. Of about 110,000 clones detected, about 92% appear once; the ten largest clones hold about 1.2%. V was pared by 1 base and J by 6 bases, with 10 bases between. The V gene's germline CDR1 is MNHNS and CDR2 SASEGT. This CDR3 comprises 15 residues. In the case of this clone: The antigen remains unidentified.

The sequenced sample was peripheral blood, obtained on day 0 of AZD1222 vaccination. The clonotype was recovered from an adult in good health. The chain recombines TRBV6-1 with TRBJ1-6; D possibly corresponds to TRBD1 (5 bases). CDR3 sequence reads: CASSEGRGGNSPLHF. CDR3 coding DNA: TGTGCCAGCAGTGAAGGTCGGGGGGGTAATTCACCCCTCCACTTT.